A single sample gave rise to the 3 T cell receptor beta chains below, sequenced in a study of T cell responses to AZD1222 COVID-19 vaccine. Method: immunoSEQ multiplex PCR; TCRdb's copy keeps in-frame clones and lacks some. The profile covers under 150,000 clones, with approximately 86% appearing a single time and 2.4% taken by the ten largest. Here the sequenced sample was peripheral blood, taken on day 0 of AZD1222 vaccination. These receptors were collected from an adult in good health.

This clone was picked up one time. The V and J genes are TRBV10-3 and TRBJ2-3, with 15 bases that match TRBD2. V lost 7 bases, J lost 5 bases, and 7 bases stayed unmatched. Germline assignment: CDR1 ENHRY and CDR2 SYGVKD. The CDR3 spans 16 residues. Here the CDR3 DNA reads TGTGCCATCACCGCGGGACTAGCGGGAGGTGGAGATACGCAGTATTTT. Its translation: CAITAGLAGGGDTQYF.

The chain recombines TRBV9 with TRBJ1-2; 8 nucleotides match TRBD1. This CDR3 comprises 14 residues. Germline CDR1 reads SGDLS; CDR2 reads YYNGEE. V dropped 0 bases and J dropped 7; count of bases not matched to a gene: 5. The CDR3 nucleotides are TGTGCCAGCAGCGTAGGGAGCCAGGGGGCTGGCTACACCTTC. Its translation: CASSVGSQGAGYTF. The complete variable domain, with remaining parts taken from reference TRBV9 and TRBJ1-2, reads DSGVTQTPKHLITATGQRVTLRCSPRSGDLSVYWYQQSLDQGLQFLIQYYNGEERAKGNILERFSAQQFPDLHSELNLSSLELGDSALYFCASSVGSQGAGYTFGSGTRLTVV.

The gene calls are TRBV6-5 and TRBJ1-2, with D perhaps matching TRBD1 (5 bases). With 1 base removed from V and 4 bases from J, the gap between germline ends came to 16 bases. Germline lookup yields CDR1 MNHEY and CDR2 SVGAGI. The CDR3 contains 16 residues. CDR3 sequence (DNA): TGTGCCAGCAGTTACTTCGGCAGGGACTCCCTCTATGGCTACACCTTC. Its translation is CASSYFGRDSLYGYTF.